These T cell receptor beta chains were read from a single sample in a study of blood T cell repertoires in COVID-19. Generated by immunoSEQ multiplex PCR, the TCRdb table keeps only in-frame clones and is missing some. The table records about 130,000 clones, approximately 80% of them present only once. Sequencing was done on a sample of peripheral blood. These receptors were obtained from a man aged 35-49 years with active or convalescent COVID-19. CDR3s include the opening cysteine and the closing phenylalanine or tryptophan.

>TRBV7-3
CASSPTKNSPLHF
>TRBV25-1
CASKDATRAPQETQYF
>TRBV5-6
CASSFPPGSSNYGYTF
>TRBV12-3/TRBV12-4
CASSLQRYYGYTF
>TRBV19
CASSILWQGPTGELFF
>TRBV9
CASSDPRDRGVTEAFF
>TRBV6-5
CASKESGETQYF
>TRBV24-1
CATSASDRGQAGELFF
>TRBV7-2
CASSPYSYEQYF
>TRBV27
CASSLYNSYEQYF
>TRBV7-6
CASSLSTGKTFF
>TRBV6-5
CASSLGTVAPYEQYF
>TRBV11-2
CASRRGGFAGGPTGELFF
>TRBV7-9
CASSLTGDLGNNEKLFF
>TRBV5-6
CASSLAGRTGAEQYF
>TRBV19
CASSRAGGWETQYF
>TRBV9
CASSVGGVRSSYEQYF
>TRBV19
CASSTITGGGNSPLHF
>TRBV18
CASSKTDRDTEAFF
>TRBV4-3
CASSQSVRRDRSYNSPLHF
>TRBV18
CASSPRSTEPKAFF
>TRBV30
CAWREMADTQYF
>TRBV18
CASSGGGQEKSGTQYF
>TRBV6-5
CASRDQRGAFF